This is a list of T cell receptor beta chains from one sample in a study of shared clonotypes between healthy human individuals. Sequencing was performed with immunoSEQ multiplex PCR; in TCRdb, only in-frame clones are kept and a portion is missing. The data show around 1,100,000 clones, approximately 77% seen once. Sequencing used memory CD4+ T cells from PBMCs. These receptors all come from a man aged 18 to 35 in good health. Some clones in this sample may be carry-over from other donors' samples. CDR3s include the opening cysteine and the closing phenylalanine or tryptophan. D genes are given only for firm matches. Expanded clones are given a class, and other clones once, few, many or no size at all.

size	V	D	J	DNA	CDR3
-	TRBV27	TRBD2	TRBJ2-5	TGTGCCAGCAGTATCGTCCGGGGGGGGGCTGGGACCCAGTACTTC	CASSIVRGGAGTQYF
-	TRBV7-3	TRBD1	TRBJ2-7	TGTGCCAGCAGCCTGGGGACAGGGGCCGAGCAGTACTTC	CASSLGTGAEQYF
-	TRBV29-1	-	TRBJ2-7	TGCAGCGGTGGCCCAGGGGCGGGGGCCTACGAGCAGTACTTC	CSGGPGAGAYEQYF
-	TRBV7-8	TRBD2	TRBJ2-5	TGTGCCAGCAGCGAAATCAGCGGGAGCGGGACCCAGTACTTC	CASSEISGSGTQYF
-	TRBV5-1	-	TRBJ2-2	TGCGCCAGCAGCTTGGAATTACTTCCGAACACCGGGGAGCTGTTTTTT	CASSLELLPNTGELFF
once	TRBV28	TRBD1	TRBJ1-5	TGTGCCAGCAGTTTAGGTGGGGGACAGTACAATCAGCCCCAGCATTTT	CASSLGGGQYNQPQHF
-	TRBV2	-	TRBJ2-1	TGTGCCAGCAGCACATCAAGCAATGAGCAGTTCTTC	CASSTSSNEQFF
once	TRBV5-6	TRBD2	TRBJ2-7	TGTGCCAGCAGCTTGGCCGGGAGGGGCGAAGAGCAGTACTTC	CASSLAGRGEEQYF
-	TRBV7-2	TRBD2	TRBJ2-2	TGTGCCAGCAGCTTAGTCCGGCCGGGACTAGGGATTGGGGAGCTGTTTTTT	CASSLVRPGLGIGELFF
-	TRBV9	-	TRBJ2-3	TGTGCCAGCAGCTCGGACAGTAACACAGATACGCAGTATTTT	CASSSDSNTDTQYF
once	TRBV28	-	TRBJ2-3	TGTGCCAGCAGTCCAGGGGCTGTAGGCACAGATACGCAGTATTTT	CASSPGAVGTDTQYF
-	TRBV28	-	TRBJ1-2	TGTGCCAGCAGTTTATCAGGGCAGGGGGGCTACACCTTC	CASSLSGQGGYTF
once	TRBV30	-	TRBJ2-1	TGTGCCTGGAGTGAGAGCGGGGAGCAGTTCTTC	CAWSESGEQFF
-	TRBV5-1	-	TRBJ1-2	TGCGCCAGCAGCCCCACCTCGGGGAACTATGGCTACACCTTC	CASSPTSGNYGYTF
-	TRBV2	TRBD1	TRBJ2-7	TGTGCCAGCAGGGCCCTTAACAGGGGCTTTATGGACGAGCAGTACTTC	CASRALNRGFMDEQYF
-	TRBV5-1	TRBD1	TRBJ1-2	TGCGCCAGCAGCTTGGCCGGGAGGGGGCCCCTCAACTATGGCTACACCTTC	CASSLAGRGPLNYGYTF
-	TRBV11-2	TRBD1	TRBJ2-1	TGTGCCAGCAGCCAGACAGGGAAGGGTGAGCAGTTCTTC	CASSQTGKGEQFF
few	TRBV11-2	-	TRBJ1-5	TGTGCCAGCAGCTCAGGGCTGACCCAGCCCCAGCATTTT	CASSSGLTQPQHF
-	TRBV7-2	-	TRBJ2-4	TGTGCCAGCAGCGCCAGCGCCAAAAACATTCAGTACTTC	CASSASAKNIQYF
-	TRBV14	TRBD2	TRBJ2-7	TGTGCCAGCAGCCATCAATTAAACAAGCGGCTAGCGGGCGCCGCAACCTACGAGCAGTACTTC	CASSHQLNKRLAGAATYEQYF
-	TRBV28	TRBD1	TRBJ2-5	TGTGCCAGCAGTTTATTGTGGACAGGGGCCGGGGAGACCCAGTACTTC	CASSLLWTGAGETQYF
-	TRBV5-5	-	TRBJ2-7	TGTGCCAGCAGCGCCGGGCTGCGGACAGTAAGCTCCTACGAGCAGTACTTC	CASSAGLRTVSSYEQYF
few	TRBV7-2	TRBD2	TRBJ2-2	TGTGCCAGCAGCCCGGGACTAGCGGGAACCGGGGAGCTGTTTTTT	CASSPGLAGTGELFF
-	TRBV27	-	TRBJ2-1	TGTGCCAGCAGTTTGTTCAGGGGAGGGTACAATGAGCAGTTCTTC	CASSLFRGGYNEQFF
-	TRBV5-1	TRBD2	TRBJ2-2	TGCGCCAGCAGCTTGGCTCTAGCGGGGAACACCGGGGAGCTGTTTTTT	CASSLALAGNTGELFF
-	TRBV2	TRBD2	TRBJ2-7	TGTGCCAGCACCCTGGGGACTACACACGAGCAGTACTTC	CASTLGTTHEQYF
once	TRBV11-2	-	TRBJ2-7	TGTGCCAGCAGCAATACAGGCTCCTACGAGCAGTACTTC	CASSNTGSYEQYF
-	TRBV10-3	-	TRBJ1-1	TGTGCCATCATGGACAGCATGAACACTGAAGCTTTCTTT	CAIMDSMNTEAFF
-	TRBV28	-	TRBJ1-2	TGTGCCAGCAGTAGAGCTAACCTCCCCAACTATGGCTACACCTTC	CASSRANLPNYGYTF
-	TRBV30	TRBD1	TRBJ1-5	TGTGCCTGGGAGACAGGGCGTGGGCAGCCCCAGCATTTT	CAWETGRGQPQHF
few	TRBV5-8	TRBD2	TRBJ2-1	TGTGCCAGCACACTCCGGACTAGCGGGAACAATGAGCAGTTCTTC	CASTLRTSGNNEQFF
-	TRBV29-1	-	TRBJ2-5	TGCAGCGTAGGGAGGGAGACCCAGTACTTC	CSVGRETQYF
-	TRBV30	-	TRBJ2-5	TGTGCCTGGGGAGCTACCGGGTCCTCGGTGGAGGAGACCCAGTACTTC	CAWGATGSSVEETQYF
-	TRBV9	-	TRBJ2-4	TGTGCCAGCAGCGGGAATGCAGGGGGGAAGTACTTC	CASSGNAGGKYF
-	TRBV11-3	-	TRBJ2-2	TGTGCCAGCAGCTTAGGTCGGGCCGGGGAGCTGTTTTTT	CASSLGRAGELFF
-	TRBV25-1	-	TRBJ1-4	TGTGCCAGCAGTGAAGGGGGGAGTAATGAAAAACTGTTTTTT	CASSEGGSNEKLFF
-	TRBV2	-	TRBJ2-6	TGTGCCCTCCAACCGGGTAATGGGGCCAACGTCCTGACTTTC	CALQPGNGANVLTF
few	TRBV2	TRBD1	TRBJ1-2	TGTGCCAGCAGTCCCGACAGGGCGGTTAACTATGGCTACACCTTC	CASSPDRAVNYGYTF
-	TRBV5-1	-	TRBJ2-3	TGCGCCAGCAGCGGCTCGGGGACAGATACGCAGTATTTT	CASSGSGTDTQYF
-	TRBV5-1	-	TRBJ1-2	TGCGCCAGCAGCTTTCAACAGGGAGACTATGGCTACACCTTC	CASSFQQGDYGYTF
-	TRBV5-5	TRBD1	TRBJ1-2	TGTGCCAGCAGCTTGGTTCAGGGGGTGAGCTACACCTTC	CASSLVQGVSYTF
-	TRBV27	-	TRBJ2-3	TGTGCCAGCAGTTTCGGAGCGGCCGGGGGTAAGGATACGCAGTATTTT	CASSFGAAGGKDTQYF
-	TRBV2	-	TRBJ1-2	TGTGCCAGCAGTGACAGCCTGAACTATGGCTACACCTTC	CASSDSLNYGYTF
-	TRBV11-2	-	TRBJ2-3	TGTGCCAGCAGCTCGATCCGGACTAACACAGATACGCAGTATTTT	CASSSIRTNTDTQYF
-	TRBV10-3	TRBD2	TRBJ2-3	TGTGCCATCAATGCCGGGACTAGTTCAGATACGCAGTATTTT	CAINAGTSSDTQYF
-	TRBV11-1	TRBD1	TRBJ2-7	TGTGCCAGCAGCTCGCTTTCCGGGACAGGGGCATACGAGCAGTACTTC	CASSSLSGTGAYEQYF
-	TRBV2	-	TRBJ2-1	TGTGCCAGCAGTGAGCTAGCCTACCAGTTCTTC	CASSELAYQFF
few	TRBV4-3	-	TRBJ2-7	TGCGCCAGCAGCCAAGGACCTAGCTCCTACGAGCAGTACTTC	CASSQGPSSYEQYF
-	TRBV4-3	TRBD1	TRBJ2-1	TGCGCCAGCAGCCCCCAGACAGGGTACAATGAGCAGTTCTTC	CASSPQTGYNEQFF
-	TRBV18	TRBD2	TRBJ2-1	TGTGCCAGCTCACGTCTAGCGGCCTACAATGAGCAGTTCTTC	CASSRLAAYNEQFF
-	TRBV27	TRBD1	TRBJ1-5	TGTGCCAGCAGTTTAAGGGGACAGCCTTATAGCAATCAGCCCCAGCATTTT	CASSLRGQPYSNQPQHF